The 10 T cell receptor beta chains below come from one sample, sequenced in a study of blood T cell repertoires in COVID-19. Clones were read by immunoSEQ multiplex PCR, and TCRdb kept only the in-frame ones, dropping some. The sample lists fewer than 250,000 clones, around 86% occurring once. Sequenced sample: peripheral blood. The receptor set was obtained from a man in his sixties with acute or convalescent COVID-19.

The chain joins TRBV19 to TRBJ1-2; D uncertain. V was clipped by 0 bases and J by 5 bases, with 7 bases between them. The CDR3 loop spans 13 amino acids. CDR1 and CDR2 from the germline V gene are LNHDA and SQIVND (reference sequence). CDR3 sequence reads: CASSIDVPYGYTF. The CDR3, as DNA: TGTGCCAGTAGTATAGACGTCCCTTATGGCTACACCTTC.

The rearrangement joins TRBV6-4 to TRBJ2-1, with 10 bases lining up with TRBD2. The germline gives CDR1 MRHNA, CDR2 SNTAGT. The CDR3 has 16 residues. Unmatched junction bases numbered 4, after V lost 2 bases and J lost 3 bases. Here the CDR3 reads CASSDPSSGGYNEQFF. The CDR3, as DNA: TGTGCCAGCAGTGACCCTTCTAGCGGGGGCTACAATGAGCAGTTCTTC.

The chain links TRBV12-3 or TRBV12-4 to TRBJ1-1; D remains ambiguous. Trimming pared 7 bases from V and 11 bases from J, leaving 17 bases between. This CDR3 is 12 amino acids long. In nucleotides, the CDR3 is TGTGCCAGCACCCTCCTGGGAGTCGGCGCTTTCTTT. It translates to CASTLLGVGAFF.

The chain joins TRBV28 to TRBJ1-6; D call uncertain. The V gene's germline CDR1 is MDHEN and CDR2 SYDVKM. This CDR3 has 18 amino acids. Trimming pared 7 bases from V and 8 bases from J, leaving 27 bases between. In nucleotides, the CDR3 is TGTGCCAGCACAGGCGAAGGCAGACCCCTAATTTCCGATTCACCCCTCCACTTT. Amino acid sequence: CASTGEGRPLISDSPLHF.

The table lists this clone with many counts. V usage is TRBV15 and J usage is TRBJ2-2; 8 nucleotides line up with TRBD1. V trimming: 0 bases; J trimming: 6 bases; junction bases outside the gene matches: 3. Germline assignment: CDR1 LNHNV and CDR2 YYDKDF (reference sequence). The CDR3 is 15 amino acids. As DNA, the CDR3 is TGTGCCACCAGCAGAGAGGCAGGGGGCGCCGGGGAGCTGTTTTTT. Protein sequence: CATSREAGGAGELFF.

The genes are TRBV29-1 and TRBJ2-1; D might be TRBD1 (8 bases). The CDR3 has 15 residues. Trimming stripped 4 bases from V and 0 bases from J, with 13 bases between. Germline values: CDR1 SQVTM, CDR2 ANQGSEA. The CDR3 DNA sequence: TGCAGCGTTGTAACAGGGGGGGGCTCCTACAATGAGCAGTTCTTC. It is translated as CSVVTGGGSYNEQFF.

This clone is medium-sized (0.01 to 0.1%) within its sample. V and J are TRBV7-8 and TRBJ2-1; 11 bases line up with TRBD2. Losses at the gene ends were 10 bases for V and 8 bases for J; bases not matched to a gene: 10. Germline V lookup: CDR1 SGHVS, CDR2 FQNEAQ. CDR3 length: 14 amino acids. The CDR3 DNA is TGTGCCACATTAGGACTAGCGGGTTCGGATGAGCAGTTCTTC. This encodes CATLGLAGSDEQFF.

The chain recombines TRBV19 with TRBJ2-7, with 10 bases lining up with TRBD1. This CDR3 spans 16 amino acids. J gave up 6 bases and V 3 bases, and 11 bases lay outside the gene matches. The germline V gene has CDR1 LNHDA and CDR2 SQIVND (reference sequence). The CDR3 protein is CASSIYSGQGNGEQYF. Here the CDR3 DNA reads TGTGCCAGTAGTATCTATTCGGGACAGGGGAACGGCGAGCAGTACTTC. Combining the CDR3 with reference TRBV19 and TRBJ2-7 gives the whole variable domain DGGITQSPKYLFRKEGQNVTLSCEQNLNHDAMYWYRQDPGQGLRLIYYSQIVNDFQKGDIAEGYSVSREKKESFPLTVTSAQKNPTAFYLCASSIYSGQGNGEQYFGPGTRLTVT.

V gene TRBV12-3 or TRBV12-4 combines with J gene TRBJ2-1; a weak D match, TRBD1 (6 bases). Trimming shortened V by 2 bases and J by 9 bases, and 11 bases separated the two germline ends. CDR3 size: 13 residues. The CDR3 nucleotides read TGTGCCAGCAGTTTAAGGGAAGGGGGTGAGCAGTTCTTC. Protein: CASSLREGGEQFF.

For this clone: The same CDR3 can be traced to other DNA sequences in this sample. The rearrangement links TRBV28 to TRBJ1-2; no firm D call. V was pared by 6 bases and J by 9 bases, with 11 bases between. The germline CDR1 and CDR2 sequences are MDHEN and SYDVKM. The CDR3 sequence is 11 residues long. The CDR3 reads CASSLPGSYTF. CDR3 bases: TGTGCCAGCAGCCTGCCGGGAAGCTACACCTTC.